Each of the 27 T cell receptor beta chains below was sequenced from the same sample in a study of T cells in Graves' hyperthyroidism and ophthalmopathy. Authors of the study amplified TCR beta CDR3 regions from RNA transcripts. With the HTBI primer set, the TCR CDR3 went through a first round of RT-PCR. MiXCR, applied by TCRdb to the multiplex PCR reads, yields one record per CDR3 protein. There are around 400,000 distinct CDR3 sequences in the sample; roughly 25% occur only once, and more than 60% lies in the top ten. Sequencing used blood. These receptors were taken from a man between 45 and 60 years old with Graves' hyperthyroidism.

CDR3 nucleotides: TGCGCCAGCAGTGGAGACAACTGGAATGAAAAACTGTTTTTT. It specifies CASSGDNWNEKLFF. The chain links TRBV10-2 to TRBJ1-4; D is unresolved. Germline loops: CDR1 WSHSY, CDR2 SAAADI. The CDR3 consists of 14 residues. V was cut by 4 bases and J by 5 bases, with 11 bases left in between.

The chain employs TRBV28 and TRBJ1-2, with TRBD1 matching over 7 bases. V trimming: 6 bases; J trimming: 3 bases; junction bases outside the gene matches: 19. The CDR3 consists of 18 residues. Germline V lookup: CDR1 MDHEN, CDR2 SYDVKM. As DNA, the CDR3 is TGTGCCAGCAGCAGTTTATTCTCAAGGGGGGGGACAGACTATGGCTACACCTTC. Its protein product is CASSSLFSRGGTDYGYTF.

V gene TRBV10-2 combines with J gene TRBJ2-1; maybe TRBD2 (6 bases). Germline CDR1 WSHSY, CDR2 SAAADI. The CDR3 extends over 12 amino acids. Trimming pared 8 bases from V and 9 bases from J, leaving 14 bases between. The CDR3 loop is CASATGSGEQFF. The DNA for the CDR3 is TGCGCCAGCGCGACCGGGAGTGGTGAGCAGTTCTTC.

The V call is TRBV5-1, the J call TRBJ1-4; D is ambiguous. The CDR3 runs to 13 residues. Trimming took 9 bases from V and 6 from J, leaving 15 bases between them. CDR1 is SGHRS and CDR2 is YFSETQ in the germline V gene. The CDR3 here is CATSKGGHEKLFF. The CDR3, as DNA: TGCGCCACAAGTAAGGGCGGTCATGAAAAACTGTTTTTT.

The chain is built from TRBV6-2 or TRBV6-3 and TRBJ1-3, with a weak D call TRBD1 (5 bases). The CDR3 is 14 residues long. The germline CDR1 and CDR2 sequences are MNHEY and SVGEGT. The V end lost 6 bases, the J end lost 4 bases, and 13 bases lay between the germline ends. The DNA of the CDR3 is TGTGCCAGCAGCCCGGGGCACGGCGGAAACACCATATATTTT. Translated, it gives CASSPGHGGNTIYF.

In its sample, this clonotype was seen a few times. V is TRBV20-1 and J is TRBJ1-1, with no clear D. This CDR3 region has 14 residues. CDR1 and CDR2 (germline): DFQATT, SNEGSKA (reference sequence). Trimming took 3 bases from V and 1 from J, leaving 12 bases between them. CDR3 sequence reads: CSASGLIGNTEAFF. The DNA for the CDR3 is TGCAGTGCTAGCGGTCTGATAGGGAACACTGAAGCTTTCTTT.

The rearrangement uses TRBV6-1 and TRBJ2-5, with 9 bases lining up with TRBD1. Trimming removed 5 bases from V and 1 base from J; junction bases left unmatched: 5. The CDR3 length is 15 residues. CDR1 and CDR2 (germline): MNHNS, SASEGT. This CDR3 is CASSSQDRGQETQYF. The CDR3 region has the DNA TGTGCCAGCAGTTCCCAGGACAGGGGCCAAGAGACCCAGTACTTC.

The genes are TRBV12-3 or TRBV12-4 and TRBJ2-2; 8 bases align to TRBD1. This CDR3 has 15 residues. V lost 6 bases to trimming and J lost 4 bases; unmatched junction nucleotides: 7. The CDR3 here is CASRRVTGGTGELFF. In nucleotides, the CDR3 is TGTGCCAGCAGACGGGTAACAGGGGGCACCGGGGAGCTGTTTTTT.

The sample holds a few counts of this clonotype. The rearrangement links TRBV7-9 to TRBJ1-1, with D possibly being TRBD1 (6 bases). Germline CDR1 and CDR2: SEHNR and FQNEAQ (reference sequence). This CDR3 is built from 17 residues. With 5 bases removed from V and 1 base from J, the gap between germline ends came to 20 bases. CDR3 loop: CASSPPRGELRNTEAFF. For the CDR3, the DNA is TGTGCCAGCAGCCCCCCCAGGGGAGAGTTGCGGAACACTGAAGCTTTCTTT.

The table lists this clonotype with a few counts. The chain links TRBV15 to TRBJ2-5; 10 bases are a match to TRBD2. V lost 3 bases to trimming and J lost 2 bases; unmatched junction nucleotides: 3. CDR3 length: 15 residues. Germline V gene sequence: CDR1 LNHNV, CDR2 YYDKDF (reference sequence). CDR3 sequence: CATSSILAGQETQYF. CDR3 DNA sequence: TGTGCCACCAGCAGCATACTAGCGGGGCAAGAGACCCAGTACTTC.

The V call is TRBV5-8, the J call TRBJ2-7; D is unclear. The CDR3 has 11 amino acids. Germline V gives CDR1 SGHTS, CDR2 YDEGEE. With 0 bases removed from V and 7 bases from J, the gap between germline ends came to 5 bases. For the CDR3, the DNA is TGTGCCAGCAGCTTGGGGGAAGAGCAGTACTTC. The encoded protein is CASSLGEEQYF.

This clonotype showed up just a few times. The chain's CDR3 is CASSLTTYEQYF. DNA of the CDR3: TGTGCCAGCAGCTTGACGACTTACGAGCAGTACTTC. The V gene is TRBV11-2, the J gene TRBJ2-7; D unclear. The CDR3 length is 12 residues. Germline CDR1 reads SGHAT; CDR2 reads FQNNGV. V dropped 3 bases and J dropped 4 bases, with 7 bases sitting between them. Filled out from reference TRBV11-2 and TRBJ2-7, the complete variable domain reads EAGVAQSPRYKIIEKRQSVAFWCNPISGHATLYWYQQILGQGPKLLIQFQNNGVVDDSQLPKDRFSAERLKGVDSTLKIQPAKLEDSAVYLCASSLTTYEQYFGPGTRLTVT.

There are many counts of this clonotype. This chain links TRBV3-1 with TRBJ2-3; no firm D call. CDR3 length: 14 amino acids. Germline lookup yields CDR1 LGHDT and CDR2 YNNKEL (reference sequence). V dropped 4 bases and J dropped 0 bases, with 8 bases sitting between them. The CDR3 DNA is TGTGCCAGCAGCCTCATTTCTAGCACAGATACGCAGTATTTT. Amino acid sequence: CASSLISSTDTQYF.

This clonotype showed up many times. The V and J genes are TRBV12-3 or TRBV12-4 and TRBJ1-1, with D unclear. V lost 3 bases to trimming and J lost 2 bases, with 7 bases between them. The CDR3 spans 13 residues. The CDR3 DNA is TGTGCCAGCAGTTTTACAGATAACACTGAAGCTTTCTTT. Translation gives CASSFTDNTEAFF.

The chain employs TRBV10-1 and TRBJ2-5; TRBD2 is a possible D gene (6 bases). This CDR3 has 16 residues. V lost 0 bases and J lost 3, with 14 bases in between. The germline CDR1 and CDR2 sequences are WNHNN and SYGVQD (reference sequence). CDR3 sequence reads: CASSESTGGTKETQYF. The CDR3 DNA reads TGCGCCAGCAGTGAGTCGACCGGGGGTACCAAAGAGACCCAGTACTTC.

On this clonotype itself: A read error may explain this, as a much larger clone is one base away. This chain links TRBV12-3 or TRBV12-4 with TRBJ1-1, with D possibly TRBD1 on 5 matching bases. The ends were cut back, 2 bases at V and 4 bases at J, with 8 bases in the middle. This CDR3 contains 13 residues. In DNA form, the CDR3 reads TGTGCCAGCAGTTTAAATGGGGCCACTGAAGCTTTCTTT. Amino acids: CASSLNGATEAFF.

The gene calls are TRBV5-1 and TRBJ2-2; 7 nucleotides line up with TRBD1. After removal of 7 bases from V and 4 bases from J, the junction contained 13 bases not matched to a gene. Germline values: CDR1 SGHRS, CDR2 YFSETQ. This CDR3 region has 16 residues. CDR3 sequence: CASGKAGTVSTGELFF. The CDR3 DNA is TGCGCCAGCGGAAAGGCCGGGACAGTCTCCACCGGGGAGCTGTTTTTT.

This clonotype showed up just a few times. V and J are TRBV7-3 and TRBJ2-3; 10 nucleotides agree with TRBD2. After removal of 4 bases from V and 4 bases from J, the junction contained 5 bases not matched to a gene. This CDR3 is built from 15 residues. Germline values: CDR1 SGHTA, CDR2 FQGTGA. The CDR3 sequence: CASSSKAGGADTQYF. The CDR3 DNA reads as TGTGCCAGCAGCTCTAAAGCGGGAGGGGCAGATACGCAGTATTTT. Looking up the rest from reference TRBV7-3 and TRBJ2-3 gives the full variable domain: GAGVSQTPSNKVTEKGKYVELRCDPISGHTALYWYRQSLGQGPEFLIYFQGTGAADDSGLPNDRFFAVRPEGSVSTLKIQRTERGDSAVYLCASSSKAGGADTQYFGPGTRLTVL.

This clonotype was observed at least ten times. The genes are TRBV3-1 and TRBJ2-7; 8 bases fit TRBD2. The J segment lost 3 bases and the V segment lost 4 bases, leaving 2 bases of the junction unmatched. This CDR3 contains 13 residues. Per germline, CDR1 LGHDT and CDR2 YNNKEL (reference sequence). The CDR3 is CASSPTSGYEQYF. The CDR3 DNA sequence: TGTGCCAGCAGCCCTACTAGCGGCTACGAGCAGTACTTC.

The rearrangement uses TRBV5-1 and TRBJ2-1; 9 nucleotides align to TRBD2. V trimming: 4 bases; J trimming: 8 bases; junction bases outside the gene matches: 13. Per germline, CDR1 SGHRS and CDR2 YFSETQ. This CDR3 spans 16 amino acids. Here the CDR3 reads CASSPWSSGRGDEQFF. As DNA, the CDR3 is TGCGCCAGCAGCCCTTGGAGTAGCGGGAGAGGGGATGAGCAGTTCTTC.

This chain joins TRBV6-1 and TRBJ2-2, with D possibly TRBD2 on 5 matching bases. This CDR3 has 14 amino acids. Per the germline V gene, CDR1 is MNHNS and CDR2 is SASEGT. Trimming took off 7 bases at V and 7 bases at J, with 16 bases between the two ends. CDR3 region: CASKVSLAGGELFF. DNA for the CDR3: TGTGCCAGCAAGGTTTCGCTAGCTGGCGGGGAGCTGTTTTTT.

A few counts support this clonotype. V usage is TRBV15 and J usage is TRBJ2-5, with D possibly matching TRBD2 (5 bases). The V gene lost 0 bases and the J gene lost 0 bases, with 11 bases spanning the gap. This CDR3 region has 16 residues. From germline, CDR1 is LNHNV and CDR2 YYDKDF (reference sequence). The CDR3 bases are TGTGCCACCAGCAGAGATGGGAGCCCGTACCAAGAGACCCAGTACTTC. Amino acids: CATSRDGSPYQETQYF. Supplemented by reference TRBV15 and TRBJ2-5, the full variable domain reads DAMVIQNPRYQVTQFGKPVTLSCSQTLNHNVMYWYQQKSSQAPKLLFHYYDKDFNNEADTPDNFQSRRPNTSFCFLDIRSPGLGDTAMYLCATSRDGSPYQETQYFGPGTRLLVL.

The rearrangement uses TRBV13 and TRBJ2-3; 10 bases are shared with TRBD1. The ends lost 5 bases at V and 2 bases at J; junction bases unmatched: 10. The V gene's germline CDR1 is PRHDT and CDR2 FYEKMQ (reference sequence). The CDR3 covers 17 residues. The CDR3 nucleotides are TGTGCCAGCAGCCTCCCGGGACAGGGGTCCCACACAGATACGCAGTATTTT. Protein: CASSLPGQGSHTDTQYF.

The CDR3 DNA reads as TGTGCCAGCAGTTTTGCGGGAACAGATACAGATACGCAGTATTTT. Encoded protein: CASSFAGTDTDTQYF. The J gene is TRBJ2-3, the V gene TRBV12-3 or TRBV12-4, with TRBD2 as a possible D gene (6 bases). Trimming stripped 3 bases from V and 3 bases from J, with 13 bases between. CDR3 size: 15 residues.

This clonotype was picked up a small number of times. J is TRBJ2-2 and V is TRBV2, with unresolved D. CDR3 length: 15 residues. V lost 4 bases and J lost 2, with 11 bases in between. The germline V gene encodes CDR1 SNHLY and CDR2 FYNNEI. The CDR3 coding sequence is TGTGCCAGCAGTGGAAACGTACTCAACACCGGGGAGCTGTTTTTT. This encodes CASSGNVLNTGELFF.

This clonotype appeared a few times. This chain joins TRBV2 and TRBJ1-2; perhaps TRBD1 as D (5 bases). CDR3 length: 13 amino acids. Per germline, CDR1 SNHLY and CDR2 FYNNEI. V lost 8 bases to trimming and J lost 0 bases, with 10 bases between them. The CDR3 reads CASRDPSNYGYTF. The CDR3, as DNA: TGTGCCAGCCGGGACCCTTCTAACTATGGCTACACCTTC. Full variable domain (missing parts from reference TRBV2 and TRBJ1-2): EPEVTQTPSHQVTQMGQEVILRCVPISNHLYFYWYRQILGQKVEFLVSFYNNEISEKSEIFDDQFSVERPDGSNFTLKIRSTKLEDSAMYFCASRDPSNYGYTFGSGTRLTVV.

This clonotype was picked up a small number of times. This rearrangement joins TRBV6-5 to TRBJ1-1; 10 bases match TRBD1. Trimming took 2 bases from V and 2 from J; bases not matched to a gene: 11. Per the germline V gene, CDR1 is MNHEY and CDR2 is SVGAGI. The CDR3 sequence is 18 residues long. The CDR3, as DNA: TGTGCCAGCAGTTACGGCCCAGGGACAGGGGTTGGTAACACTGAAGCTTTCTTT. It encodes CASSYGPGTGVGNTEAFF.